Each of the 12 T cell receptor beta chains below was sequenced from the same sample in a study of blood T cell repertoires in COVID-19. The protocol was immunoSEQ multiplex PCR, while the TCRdb copy is restricted to in-frame clones and leaves out a portion. The data hold 200,000 to 250,000 clones, with about 79% observed a single time. Sequencing was performed on PBMCs or T cells enriched from blood (not recorded which). The receptors come from an older woman who had recovered from COVID-19.

CDR3 residues: CASSSVTRRRETQYF. The CDR3 DNA is TGTGCCAGCAGCTCCGTGACTAGAAGGCGTGAGACCCAGTACTTC. V gene TRBV11-2 combines with J gene TRBJ2-5, with a weak D call TRBD2 (6 bases). Looked up from germline, CDR1 is SGHAT and CDR2 is FQNNGV. V gave up 4 bases and J gave up 5 bases, with 17 bases separating them. The CDR3 extends over 15 amino acids.

The V gene is TRBV3-1 (or the pseudogene TRBV3-2), the J gene TRBJ1-1; no definite D call. Trimming removed 2 bases from V and 1 base from J, with 8 bases in between. Germline CDR1 LGHDT, CDR2 YNNKEL (reference sequence). The CDR3 sequence is 14 residues long. The CDR3 bases are TGTGCCAGCAGCCAATCAGACACGAACACTGAAGCTTTCTTT. Protein product: CASSQSDTNTEAFF.

About this clone itself: Other DNA sequences in this sample translate to the same CDR3. V usage is TRBV27 and J usage is TRBJ1-3; 7 bases agree with TRBD1. Trimming cost V 0 bases and J 2 bases; bases outside gene matches: 4. Germline-derived CDR1 and CDR2 are MNHEY and SMNVEV (reference sequence). The length of the CDR3 is 16 residues. CDR3 region: CASSLSSGTAGNTIYF. As DNA, the CDR3 is TGTGCCAGCAGTTTATCCTCCGGGACAGCTGGAAACACCATATATTTT.

Of note for this clone: The same CDR3 can be traced to other DNA sequences in this sample. The chain is built from TRBV28 and TRBJ1-2; tentatively, D is TRBD1 (6 bases). The V end was cut by 10 bases, the J end by 3 bases, with 12 bases between. Germline V gene sequence: CDR1 MDHEN, CDR2 SYDVKM. This CDR3 spans 12 amino acids. CDR3 protein: CATSGGHYGYTF. CDR3 DNA: TGTGCCACCAGCGGGGGGCACTATGGCTACACCTTC.

This chain links TRBV28 with TRBJ2-7, with D maybe TRBD1 (6 bases). Trimming left V 0 bases short and J 2 bases short, with 11 bases between. Germline V lookup: CDR1 MDHEN, CDR2 SYDVKM. CDR3 length: 15 residues. As DNA, the CDR3 is TGTGCCAGCAGTTTATGGACGGACAGAGCCTACGAGCAGTACTTC. Residues: CASSLWTDRAYEQYF.

In this sample, this clone turned up a few times. The chain links TRBV6-6 to TRBJ1-5; D perhaps matches TRBD1 (5 bases). This CDR3 region has 15 residues. Trimming shortened V by 11 bases and J by 2 bases, and 19 bases separated the two germline ends. Looked up from germline, CDR1 is MNHNY and CDR2 is SVGAGI (reference sequence). The CDR3, as DNA: TGTGCCGCAGTTACTCGGGGGGAGGGCAATCAGCCCCAGCATTTT. As protein: CAAVTRGEGNQPQHF.

The rearrangement uses TRBV4-2 and TRBJ2-7, with 8 bases aligning to TRBD1. The CDR3 covers 14 residues. The V gene end was trimmed by 4 bases and the J gene end by 3 bases; junction bases not matched to a gene: 5. Germline values: CDR1 LGHNA, CDR2 YNFKEQ. The CDR3 DNA reads TGTGCCAGCAGCCCTATTGGACAGGGCTACGAGCAGTACTTC. It is translated as CASSPIGQGYEQYF.

The chain carries TRBV7-2 and TRBJ2-2; TRBD1 might be the D (6 bases). This CDR3 is 15 amino acids long. Germline V lookup: CDR1 SGHTA, CDR2 FQGNSA. Trimming cost V 0 bases and J 7 bases, with 12 bases left between them. CDR3 DNA: TGTGCCAGCAGCTTAGCACAGGGTGGCAGCGGGGAGCTGTTTTTT. As protein: CASSLAQGGSGELFF.

As for this clone: One end of the junction is discordant with germline, which a read error may explain. The chain carries TRBV7-2 and TRBJ2-1; 7 bases map to TRBD1. This CDR3 is 14 amino acids long. CDR1 and CDR2 (germline): SGHTA, FQGNSA. The DNA for the CDR3 is TGTGCCAGCAGCCCCCGGGACAGTTACAATGAACAGTTCTTC. Translation: CASSPRDSYNEQFF. Combining the CDR3 with reference TRBV7-2 and TRBJ2-1 gives the whole variable domain GAGVSQSPSNKVTEKGKDVELRCDPISGHTALYWYRQSLGQGLEFLIYFQGNSAPDKSGLPSDRFSAERTGGSVSTLTIQRTQQEDSAVYLCASSPRDSYNEQFFGPGTRLTVL.

The V and J genes are TRBV5-8 and TRBJ1-2, with D perhaps matching TRBD1 (5 bases). In germline, CDR1 is SGHTS, CDR2 YDEGEE. V was clipped by 0 bases and J by 5 bases, with 14 bases between them. This CDR3 comprises 15 residues. The CDR3 sequence: CASSLGQGLWYGYTF. In nucleotides, the CDR3 is TGTGCCAGCAGCTTGGGGCAGGGTCTCTGGTATGGCTACACCTTC.

V is TRBV9 and J is TRBJ2-3; 14 nucleotides match TRBD2. The CDR3 contains 16 residues. Germline V gene data show CDR1 as SGDLS and CDR2 as YYNGEE. V shed 4 bases, J shed 5 bases, and the junction held 6 bases outside the gene matches. In DNA form, the CDR3 reads TGTGCCAGCAGCCTGCGGACTAGCGGGGGGCTAGATACGCAGTATTTT. It encodes CASSLRTSGGLDTQYF.

The chain recombines TRBV19 with TRBJ1-4; 7 bases map to TRBD1. From germline, CDR1 is LNHDA and CDR2 SQIVND (reference sequence). V shed 5 bases, J shed 3 bases, and the junction held 6 bases outside the gene matches. This CDR3 is built from 15 residues. CDR3 amino acids: CASSPSGTANEKLFF. As DNA, the CDR3 is TGTGCCAGTAGTCCCTCCGGGACAGCTAATGAAAAACTGTTTTTT.